This T cell receptor (beta chain) stems from a study of T cell responses to AZD1222 COVID-19 vaccine. Study background: Second-dose schedules of about 4 or about 12 weeks were combined.

The CDR3 sequence is 12 residues long. The germline CDR1 and CDR2 sequences are LGHDT and YNNKEL (reference sequence). V was clipped by 5 bases and J by 3 bases, with 8 bases between them. About this clone itself: Its antigen remains unidentified.

Using immunoSEQ multiplex PCR, the repertoire was profiled, and TCRdb retains in-frame clones only, with some absent. The data contain about 120,000 clones, 91% of them seen just once; the ten biggest clones take up approximately 5.9%. Study-level findings and limits: Among the donors, most were white British and more were female, and clonal diversity was possibly underestimated. At baseline, just five or six AZD1222 recipients tested seropositive.

This sample comprised peripheral blood, obtained on day 0 of AZD1222 vaccination. This sequence was found in an adult in good health. This chain uses TRBV3-1 (or the pseudogene TRBV3-2) with TRBJ2-7; D might be TRBD1 (5 bases). CDR3 in DNA: TGTGCCAGCAGCGACAGAATCTACGAGCAGTACTTC. Its protein product is CASSDRIYEQYF.